This paragraph reports one T cell receptor (beta chain). Its antigen is unknown. This sample stems from a study of monozygotic twins with inflammatory bowel disease. Study-wide results and limits: Healthy co-twins, by inverse Simpson, had higher TCRbeta diversity than their siblings with IBD.

Germline V gives CDR1 MDHEN, CDR2 SYDVKM. The CDR3 consists of 13 residues. With the 5' RACE reads reprocessed, TCRdb shows one record per CDR3 protein and no DNA. The listing contains over 110,000 distinct CDR3 sequences. The sequence derives from a human donor with ulcerative colitis or Crohn's disease, or a healthy co-twin of an affected twin (not recorded which). This chain links TRBV28 with TRBJ2-1. Sequenced: blood. The CDR3 loop is CASSLIVYNEQFF.